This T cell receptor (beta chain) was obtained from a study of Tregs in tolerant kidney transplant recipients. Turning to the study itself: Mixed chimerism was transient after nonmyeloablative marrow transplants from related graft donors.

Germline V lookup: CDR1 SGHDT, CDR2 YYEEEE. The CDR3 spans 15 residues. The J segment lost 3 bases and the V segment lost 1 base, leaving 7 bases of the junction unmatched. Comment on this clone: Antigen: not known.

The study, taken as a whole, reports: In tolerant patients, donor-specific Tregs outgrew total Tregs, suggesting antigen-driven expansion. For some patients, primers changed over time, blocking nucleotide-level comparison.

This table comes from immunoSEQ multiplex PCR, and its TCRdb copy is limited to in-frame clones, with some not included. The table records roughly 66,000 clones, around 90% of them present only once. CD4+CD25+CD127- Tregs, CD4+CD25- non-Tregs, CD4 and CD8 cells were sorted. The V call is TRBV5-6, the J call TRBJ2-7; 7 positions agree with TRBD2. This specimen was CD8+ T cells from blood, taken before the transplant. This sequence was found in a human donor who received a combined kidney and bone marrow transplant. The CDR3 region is CASSLQSGTIYEQYF. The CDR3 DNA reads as TGTGCCAGCAGCTTGCAGAGCGGGACCATCTACGAGCAGTACTTC.